One sample yielded the 5 T cell receptor beta chains listed below, sequenced in a study of PD-L1 blockade in urothelial cancer. The protocol was immunoSEQ multiplex PCR, while the TCRdb copy is restricted to in-frame clones and leaves out a portion. This sample yields 42,000 or so clones, of which roughly 86% are seen a single time; roughly 13% belongs to the top ten. Sample time point: peripheral blood 6 weeks after treatment start. The sequences come from PBMCs, collected around atezolizumab (anti-PD-L1) treatment. These receptors were collected from a man aged 60 to 75 with urothelial cancer.

The J gene is TRBJ2-2, the V gene TRBV11-1; the D is unclear. V lost 2 bases and J lost 2, with 9 bases in between. The CDR3 totals 15 residues. Looked up from germline, CDR1 is SGHAT and CDR2 is FQDESV (reference sequence). This CDR3 reads CASSLIQTNTGELFF. The CDR3 DNA is TGTGCCAGCAGCTTAATACAGACCAACACCGGGGAGCTGTTTTTT.

This clone was observed a single time. V is TRBV5-6 and J is TRBJ2-3, with TRBD2 matching over 11 bases. Germline CDR1 reads SGHDT; CDR2 reads YYEEEE. V trimming: 4 bases; J trimming: 6 bases; junction bases outside the gene matches: 4. The CDR3 is made up of 14 amino acids. The CDR3 here is CASSMTSGMDTQYF. Here the CDR3 DNA reads TGTGCCAGCAGCATGACTAGCGGGATGGATACGCAGTATTTT.

The rearrangement links TRBV13 to TRBJ2-2, with unresolved D. This CDR3 has 13 residues. Trimming took 7 bases from V and 2 from J, leaving 8 bases between them. Germline lookup yields CDR1 PRHDT and CDR2 FYEKMQ (reference sequence). Here the CDR3 reads CASKEKNTGELFF. The CDR3 DNA reads TGTGCCAGCAAAGAGAAAAACACCGGGGAGCTGTTTTTT.

This clone was seen more than once but under ten times. This chain connects TRBV30 to TRBJ1-2, with D uncertain. The CDR3 has 11 residues. Germline values: CDR1 GTSNPN, CDR2 SVGIG (reference sequence). With 4 bases removed from V and 4 bases from J, the gap between germline ends came to 7 bases. The chain's CDR3 is CAWIGGYGYTF. CDR3 DNA sequence: TGTGCCTGGATAGGCGGCTATGGCTACACCTTC.

This clone has a handful of counts. This sequence joins TRBV6-7 and TRBJ1-1, with D maybe TRBD1 (5 bases). TRBV6-7 is flagged as an ORF with uncertain function. The CDR3 contains 10 residues. Trimming took off 10 bases at V and 10 bases at J, with 13 bases between the two ends. CDR3 sequence (DNA): TGTGCCAACGCGGGGGGGATAGCTTTCTTT. Its translation: CANAGGIAFF.